The 28 T cell receptor beta chains in this list originate from one sample, sequenced in a study of CD8 T cells in ankylosing spondylitis (dated 2017 in TCRdb). The full study reports these points: A TCR beta motif of several highly homologous amino acid variants appeared characteristic of blood from ankylosing spondylitis patients.

Receptors were amplified or captured by 5' RACE. The run used an Illumina HiSeq 2500. In TCRdb, the public reads were trimmed at Q25 with fastp and aligned with MiXCR, with productive beta chains retained. Records with the same CDR3 protein are collapsed into one entry carrying the most frequent genes and DNA. This sample has 200,000 to 250,000 distinct CDR3 sequences in its table, and around 17% of those were observed once. Jointly, the top ten make up approximately 42% of the sample. For these receptors, no antigen is known. The specimen sequenced was blood, either unsorted or a sorted T cell fraction (not recorded which). The receptors shown here come from a male donor with ankylosing spondylitis.

This clonotype was observed a few times. This CDR3 is CASVRGAREQFF. The CDR3 DNA reads TGTGCCAGCGTGCGGGGAGCTCGGGAGCAGTTCTTC. J is TRBJ2-1 and V is TRBV28, with D possibly being TRBD2 (6 bases). The CDR3 has 12 residues. Per germline, CDR1 MDHEN and CDR2 SYDVKM. With 8 bases removed from V and 10 bases from J, the gap between germline ends came to 15 bases.

This clonotype has just a few counts. The V gene is TRBV4-3, the J gene TRBJ2-7; 7 bases are a match to TRBD1. Looked up from germline, CDR1 is LGHNA and CDR2 is YSLEER. J gave up 3 bases and V 5 bases, and 7 bases lay outside the gene matches. The CDR3 totals 14 residues. CDR3 protein: CASSMGAGGYEQYF. The CDR3 nucleotides read TGCGCCAGCAGCATGGGAGCAGGGGGCTACGAGCAGTACTTC.

The chain recombines TRBV7-2 with TRBJ2-1, with 12 positions matching TRBD2. This CDR3 region has 17 residues. J lost 6 bases, V lost 4 bases, and 10 bases had no gene match. The germline V gene has CDR1 SGHTA and CDR2 FQGNSA. This CDR3 is CASSSPTGTSGFNEQFF. DNA of the CDR3: TGTGCCAGCAGCTCCCCCACCGGGACTAGCGGGTTCAATGAGCAGTTCTTC.

This clonotype turned up a few times. CDR3 amino acids: CASRGRRYEQYF. DNA for the CDR3: TGTGCCAGCCGGGGCCGGAGGTACGAGCAGTACTTC. This chain links TRBV2 with TRBJ2-7; possibly TRBD1 or TRBD2 for D (5 bases each). There are 12 residues in the CDR3. Trimming cost V 8 bases and J 4 bases, with 12 bases left between them. Germline V gene lookup returns CDR1 SNHLY and CDR2 FYNNEI.

This clonotype was detected ten times or more. The chain couples TRBV12-3 or TRBV12-4 to TRBJ2-1, with D possibly matching TRBD2 (7 bases). The CDR3 spans 16 residues. V was shortened by 3 bases and J by 4 bases, with 16 bases between the two germline ends. The CDR3 reads CASSFGWGGEYNEQFF. The CDR3 region has the DNA TGTGCCAGCAGTTTCGGGTGGGGGGGCGAATACAATGAGCAGTTCTTC.

The chain joins TRBV6-5 to TRBJ1-2; the match to TRBD1 covers 9 bases. The CDR3 extends over 19 amino acids. Germline loops: CDR1 MNHEY, CDR2 SVGAGI. The trim removed 3 bases at V and 4 bases at J, leaving 18 bases unmatched. The CDR3, as DNA: TGTGCCAGCAGTTATAACGGTGGAAACCTGGGACAGGGATTCTATGGCTACACCTTC. Protein: CASSYNGGNLGQGFYGYTF.

This clonotype was observed a single time. The CDR3 DNA is TGTGCCAGCAGTTTCCTTCCCAGTAATGAAAAACTGTTTTTT. Its protein product is CASSFLPSNEKLFF. The V and J genes are TRBV12-3 or TRBV12-4 and TRBJ1-4; D is uncertain. This CDR3 has 14 amino acids. The ends were cut back, 3 bases at V and 4 bases at J, with 9 bases in the middle.

On this clonotype itself: This sequence may be a read error, since a much larger clone differs from it by one base. The chain couples TRBV5-1 to TRBJ1-1; tentative D call: TRBD1 (6 bases). Germline loops: CDR1 SGHRS, CDR2 YFSETQ. This CDR3 spans 12 amino acids. The CDR3 coding sequence is TGCGCCAGCAGCAGCGGGGGCACTGATGCTTTCTTT. Residues: CASSSGGTDAFF.

This clonotype has ten or more counts. The chain joins TRBV10-3 to TRBJ1-2; no reliable D call. The CDR3 totals 13 residues. Germline V CDR1 and CDR2: ENHRY, SYGVKD. The V end was cut by 4 bases, the J end by 4 bases, with 10 bases between. The CDR3 reads CAISVGRSYGYTF. The CDR3 DNA sequence: TGTGCCATCAGTGTTGGACGGTCCTATGGCTACACCTTC.

The rearrangement joins TRBV2 to TRBJ1-4; D possibly corresponds to TRBD1 (5 bases). Germline V gene data show CDR1 as SNHLY and CDR2 as FYNNEI. V lost 7 bases and J lost 11, with 17 bases in between. The CDR3 consists of 13 residues. CDR3 DNA sequence: TGTGCCAGCACTGATTGGGACGTCAGGAAACTGTTTTTT. It is translated as CASTDWDVRKLFF. Based on the CDR3 plus reference TRBV2 and TRBJ1-4, the full variable domain is EPEVTQTPSHQVTQMGQEVILRCVPISNHLYFYWYRQILGQKVEFLVSFYNNEISEKSEIFDDQFSVERPDGSNFTLKIRSTKLEDSAMYFCASTDWDVRKLFFGSGTQLSVL.

This clonotype was seen once. The chain links TRBV4-2 to TRBJ2-1; 9 bases map to TRBD1. The germline CDR1 and CDR2 sequences are LGHNA and YNFKEQ. CDR3 length: 16 residues. V lost 1 base to trimming and J lost 1 base; unmatched junction nucleotides: 2. In DNA, the CDR3 is TGTGCCAGCAGCCAAGGAGACAGGGGGTCCTACAATGAGCAGTTCTTC. Translation: CASSQGDRGSYNEQFF.

This clonotype was seen a few times. V is TRBV12-3 or TRBV12-4 and J is TRBJ1-4; no firm D call. This CDR3 is built from 14 residues. V lost 7 bases to trimming and J lost 3 bases, with 12 bases between them. The CDR3, as DNA: TGTGCCAGCAACAACGACGGGCCTAATGAAAAACTGTTTTTT. Its translation is CASNNDGPNEKLFF.

This clonotype occurred a few times. The chain carries TRBV7-8 and TRBJ2-2, with D perhaps TRBD2 (6 bases). CDR1 is SGHVS, CDR2 FQNEAQ, per germline. V was clipped by 4 bases and J by 5 bases, with 11 bases between them. The CDR3 length is 14 residues. CDR3 bases: TGTGCCAGCAGCTCGGGAGTAAGGACCGGGGAGCTGTTTTTT. As protein: CASSSGVRTGELFF.

In the case of this clonotype: A much larger clonotype is one base distant, so this may be a read error. The chain recombines TRBV10-3 with TRBJ2-7, with a tentative D call TRBD1 (6 bases). Germline V CDR1 and CDR2: ENHRY, SYGVKD. The CDR3 is 13 amino acids. With 8 bases removed from V and 4 bases from J, the gap between germline ends came to 15 bases. In nucleotides, the CDR3 is TGTGCCATCGGACGGGACAATGGATACGAGCAGTACTTC. Amino acids: CAIGRDNGYEQYF.

The rearrangement uses TRBV28 and TRBJ2-1; 14 bases agree with TRBD2. CDR1 is MDHEN and CDR2 is SYDVKM in the germline V gene. After removal of 1 base from V and 8 bases from J, the junction contained 1 base not matched to a gene. This CDR3 has 15 residues. CDR3 nucleotides: TGTGCCAGCAGTTTATCGACTAGCGGGAGGGATGAGCAGTTCTTC. Encoded protein: CASSLSTSGRDEQFF.

The V gene is TRBV27, the J gene TRBJ2-6; D unclear. Trimming stripped 4 bases from V and 0 bases from J, with 4 bases between. CDR3 length: 14 amino acids. Germline loops: CDR1 MNHEY, CDR2 SMNVEV (reference sequence). The CDR3 sequence is CASSSGSGANVLTF. The CDR3, as DNA: TGTGCCAGCAGTTCCGGCTCTGGGGCCAACGTCCTGACTTTC.

This clonotype was observed a single time. This sequence joins TRBV29-1 and TRBJ1-1; 11 nucleotides align to TRBD1. CDR3 size: 13 residues. Trimming removed 3 bases from V and 6 bases from J; junction bases left unmatched: 3. Germline V CDR1 and CDR2: SQVTM, ANQGSEA. CDR3 sequence reads: CSVEGQGGAEAFF. DNA for the CDR3: TGCAGCGTTGAGGGACAGGGGGGAGCTGAAGCTTTCTTT.

This clonotype was detected a few times. The genes are TRBV4-2 and TRBJ2-2, with no clear D. CDR3 length equals 16 residues. Per germline, CDR1 LGHNA and CDR2 YNFKEQ. Trimming took 2 bases from V and 0 from J, leaving 10 bases between them. DNA of the CDR3: TGTGCCAGCAGCCAACTTCGGGCGGCGAACACCGGGGAGCTGTTTTTT. It translates to CASSQLRAANTGELFF.

This chain joins TRBV2 and TRBJ2-7; TRBD1 matches 7 bases. The junction had 2 bases not matched to a gene; V was cut back by 1 base and J by 2 bases. This CDR3 contains 14 residues. The germline gives CDR1 SNHLY, CDR2 FYNNEI. The CDR3 region is CASSEVGGTYEQYF. The CDR3, as DNA: TGTGCCAGCAGTGAAGTAGGGGGCACCTACGAGCAGTACTTC.

The chain carries TRBV9 and TRBJ1-2, with no clear D. The germline CDR1 and CDR2 sequences are SGDLS and YYNGEE. The CDR3 is made up of 14 amino acids. V was trimmed by 0 bases and J by 3 bases, leaving 9 bases between them. In nucleotides, the CDR3 is TGTGCCAGCAGCGTAGATAGAAACGACTATGGCTACACCTTC. It specifies CASSVDRNDYGYTF.

The chain carries TRBV15 and TRBJ2-1, with D perhaps matching TRBD1 or TRBD2 (5 bases each). This CDR3 contains 16 residues. V dropped 4 bases and J dropped 1 base, with 14 bases sitting between them. CDR1 is LNHNV, CDR2 YYDKDF, per germline (reference sequence). The CDR3 nucleotides are TGTGCCACCAGCACGTGGGACGCCCCATCCTACAATGAGCAGTTCTTC. Its translation is CATSTWDAPSYNEQFF.

This sequence joins TRBV12-5 and TRBJ2-3; 12 bases agree with TRBD2. Unmatched junction bases numbered 7, after V lost 4 bases and J lost 5 bases. Germline V gene sequence: CDR1 LGHNT, CDR2 FRNRAP. This CDR3 contains 16 residues. The CDR3 DNA reads as TGTGCTAGTGGTTCCCTAGCGGGGGGGCGCGTAGATACGCAGTATTTT. It is translated as CASGSLAGGRVDTQYF.

This clonotype was observed a few times. The rearrangement uses TRBV12-3 or TRBV12-4 and TRBJ2-7, with D perhaps given as TRBD1 or TRBD2 (6 bases each). V was pared by 6 bases and J by 5 bases, with 20 bases between. The CDR3 length is 15 residues. The CDR3 sequence: CASSTPGQGRNEQYF. Here the CDR3 DNA reads TGTGCCAGCAGCACACCCGGGCAGGGGAGGAACGAGCAGTACTTC.

The chain couples TRBV9 to TRBJ2-7; the D is unclear. The CDR3 length is 15 residues. The V gene's germline CDR1 is SGDLS and CDR2 YYNGEE. The V end was cut by 4 bases, the J end by 5 bases, with 19 bases between. CDR3 region: CASSPSLASGHEQYF. CDR3 DNA: TGTGCCAGCAGCCCTAGTTTGGCCTCGGGCCACGAGCAGTACTTC.

The V gene is TRBV4-1, the J gene TRBJ1-1; TRBD1 might be the D (6 bases). Germline CDR1 reads MGHRA; CDR2 reads YSYEKL. The CDR3 sequence is 15 residues long. The V end was cut by 0 bases, the J end by 2 bases, with 10 bases between. The CDR3 is CASSQDTGSNTEAFF. In DNA form, the CDR3 reads TGCGCCAGCAGCCAAGATACAGGGTCAAACACTGAAGCTTTCTTT.

There are a few counts of this clonotype. The genes are TRBV6-1 and TRBJ2-7; the D is unclear. This CDR3 is 14 amino acids long. Looked up from germline, CDR1 is MNHNS and CDR2 is SASEGT. V was shortened by 7 bases and J by 0 bases, with 13 bases between the two germline ends. CDR3 protein: CASTQDESSYEQYF. In DNA, the CDR3 is TGTGCCAGCACCCAGGACGAGAGCTCCTACGAGCAGTACTTC.

This CDR3 reads CASGRGGGNTEAFF. As DNA, the CDR3 is TGTGCCAGCGGCCGTGGGGGCGGGAACACTGAAGCTTTCTTT. The chain links TRBV7-9 to TRBJ1-1; maybe TRBD1 (6 bases). CDR3 length equals 14 residues. From germline, CDR1 is SEHNR and CDR2 FQNEAQ (reference sequence). The V and J ends lost 8 bases and 1 base respectively, with 14 bases between them.

The chain uses TRBV7-9 and TRBJ2-5, with 8 bases matching TRBD1. V shed 2 bases and J 7 bases; nucleotides not matched to a gene: 3. Germline-derived CDR1 and CDR2 are SEHNR and FQNEAQ (reference sequence). The CDR3 runs to 13 residues. CDR3: CASSLPTGGTQYF. For the CDR3, the DNA is TGTGCCAGCAGCTTACCAACAGGGGGGACCCAGTACTTC. The entire variable domain, with the rest obtained from reference TRBV7-9 and TRBJ2-5, is as follows: DTGVSQNPRHKITKRGQNVTFRCDPISEHNRLYWYRQTLGQGPEFLTYFQNEAQLEKSRLLSDRFSAERPKGSFSTLEIQRTEQGDSAMYLCASSLPTGGTQYFGPGTRLLVL.